This TCR beta chain was captured by sequencing in a study of shared clonotypes between healthy human individuals. In the study overall: The donor pool was made up of two women and a few men aged 18 to 49.

This clone was detected only a few times. For unsorted samples, genomic DNA was extracted from around 96 million PBMCs. Germline V gives CDR1 SGHNT, CDR2 YYREEE (reference sequence). Trimming at V came to 0 bases and at J to 7 bases, leaving 4 bases not matched to a gene. CDR3 size: 15 residues. The authors sequenced unsorted PBMC DNA on ten immunoSEQ deep assay plates. This table comes from immunoSEQ multiplex PCR, and its TCRdb copy is limited to in-frame clones, with some not included. This table holds about 460,000 clones, about 74% found once. This TCR was sampled from a middle-aged woman in good health. Some clones in this sample may be carry-over from other donors' samples. The sample consisted of PBMCs. This chain links TRBV5-4 with TRBJ1-2; TRBD1 aligns across 12 bases. The CDR3 DNA is TGTGCCAGCAGCTTGGGAGGGACAGGGGGCGGTGGCTACACCTTC. It is translated as CASSLGGTGGGGYTF.